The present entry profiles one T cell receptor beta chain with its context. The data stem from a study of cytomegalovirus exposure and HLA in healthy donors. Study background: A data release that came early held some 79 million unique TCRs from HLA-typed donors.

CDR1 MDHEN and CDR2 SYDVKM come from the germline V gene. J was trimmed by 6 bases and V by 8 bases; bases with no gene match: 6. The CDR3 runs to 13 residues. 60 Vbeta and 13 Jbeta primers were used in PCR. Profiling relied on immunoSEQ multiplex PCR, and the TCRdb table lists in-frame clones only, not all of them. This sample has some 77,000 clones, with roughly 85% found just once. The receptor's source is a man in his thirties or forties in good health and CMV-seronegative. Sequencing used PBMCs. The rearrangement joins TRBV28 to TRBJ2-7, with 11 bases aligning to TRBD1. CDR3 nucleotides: TGTGCCAGCCTCCCCGGGACAGGGGGCGAGCAGTACTTC. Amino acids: CASLPGTGGEQYF.